This TCR beta chain was captured in a study of blood T cell repertoires in COVID-19. Original processing notes: Scientists estimated how many nucleated cells there were by amplifying reference gene primers. TCRdb's table, derived via immunoSEQ multiplex PCR, lists solely in-frame clones and lacks some. The V and J calls and clone size were taken over from that table, and D and trimming were inferred from the DNA. The sample has under 300,000 clones; just under 85% are singletons. This study enrolled people aged 18 to 89 from around 25 US geographic areas. This CDR3 spans 12 amino acids. V lost 7 bases, J lost 4 bases, and 10 bases lay in between. The V gene's germline CDR1 is LNHDA and CDR2 SQIVND (reference sequence).

The rearrangement links TRBV19 to TRBJ1-1; D not resolved. The sequencing input was PBMCs or T cells enriched from blood (not recorded which). The sequence was collected from a middle-aged man who had recovered from COVID-19. DNA for the CDR3: TGTGCCAGTACGAGTCGGGGCACTGAAGCTTTCTTT. It encodes CASTSRGTEAFF.